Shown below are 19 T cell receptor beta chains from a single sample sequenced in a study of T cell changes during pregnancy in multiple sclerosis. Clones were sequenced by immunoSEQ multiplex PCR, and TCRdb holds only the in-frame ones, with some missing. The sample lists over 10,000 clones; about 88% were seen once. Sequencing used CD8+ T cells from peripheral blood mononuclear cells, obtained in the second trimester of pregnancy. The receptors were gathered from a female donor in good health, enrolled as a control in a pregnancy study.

The CDR3 nucleotides are TGTGCCAGCCCCCTACGGAGGAGGGACTACACTGAAGCTTTCTTT. This sequence encodes CASPLRRRDYTEAFF. The V call is TRBV2, the J call TRBJ1-1; D might be TRBD1 (5 bases). The germline V gene has CDR1 SNHLY and CDR2 FYNNEI. The CDR3 is made up of 15 amino acids. The V end lost 8 bases, the J end lost 3 bases, and 19 bases lay between the germline ends.

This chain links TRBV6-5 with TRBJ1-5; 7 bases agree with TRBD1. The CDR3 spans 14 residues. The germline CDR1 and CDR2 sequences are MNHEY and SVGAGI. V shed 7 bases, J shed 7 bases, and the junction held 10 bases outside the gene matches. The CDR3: CASTEIGGGQPQHF. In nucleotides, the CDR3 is TGTGCCAGCACCGAAATAGGGGGCGGGCAGCCCCAGCATTTT.

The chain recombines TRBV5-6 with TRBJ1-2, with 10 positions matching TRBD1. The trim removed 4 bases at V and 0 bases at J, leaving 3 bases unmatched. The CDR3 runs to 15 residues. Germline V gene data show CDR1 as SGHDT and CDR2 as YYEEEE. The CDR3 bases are TGTGCCAGCAGCCTTGGGACAGGGGCTAACTATGGCTACACCTTC. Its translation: CASSLGTGANYGYTF.

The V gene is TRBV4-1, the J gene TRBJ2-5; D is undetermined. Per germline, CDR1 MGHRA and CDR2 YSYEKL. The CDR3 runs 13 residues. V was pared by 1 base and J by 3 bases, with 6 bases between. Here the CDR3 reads CASSQAGKETQYF. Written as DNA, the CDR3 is TGCGCCAGCAGCCAAGCAGGAAAAGAGACCCAGTACTTC.

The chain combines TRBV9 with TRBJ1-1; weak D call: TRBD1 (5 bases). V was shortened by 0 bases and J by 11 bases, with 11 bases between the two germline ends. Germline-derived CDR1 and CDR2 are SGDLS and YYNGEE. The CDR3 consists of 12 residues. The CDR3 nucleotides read TGTGCCAGCAGCGTAGCCGGGGGTATGGCTTTCTTT. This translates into CASSVAGGMAFF.

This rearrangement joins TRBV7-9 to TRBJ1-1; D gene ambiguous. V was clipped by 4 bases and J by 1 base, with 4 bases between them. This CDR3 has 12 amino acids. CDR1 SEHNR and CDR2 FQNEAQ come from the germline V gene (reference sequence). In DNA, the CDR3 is TGTGCCAGCAGCTCGAGGAACACTGAAGCTTTCTTT. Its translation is CASSSRNTEAFF.

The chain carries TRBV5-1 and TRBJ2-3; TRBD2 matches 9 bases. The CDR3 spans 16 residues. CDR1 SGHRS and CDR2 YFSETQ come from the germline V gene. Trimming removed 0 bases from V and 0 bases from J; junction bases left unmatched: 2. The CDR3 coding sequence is TGCGCCAGCAGCTTGGAAACTAGCGGGAGCACAGATACGCAGTATTTT. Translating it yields CASSLETSGSTDTQYF.

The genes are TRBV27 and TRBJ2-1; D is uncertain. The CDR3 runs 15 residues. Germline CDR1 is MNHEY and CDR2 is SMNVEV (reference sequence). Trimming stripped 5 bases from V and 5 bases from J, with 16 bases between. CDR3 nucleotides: TGTGCCAGCAGTCCACGTAGTCCCTACGACAATGAGCAGTTCTTC. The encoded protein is CASSPRSPYDNEQFF.

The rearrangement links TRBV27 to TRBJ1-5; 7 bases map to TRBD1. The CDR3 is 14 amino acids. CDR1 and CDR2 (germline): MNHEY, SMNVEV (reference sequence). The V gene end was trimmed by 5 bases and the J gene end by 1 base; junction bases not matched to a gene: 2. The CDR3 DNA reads TGTGCCAGCAGTCTAGGGGGCAGCAATCAGCCCCAGCATTTT. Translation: CASSLGGSNQPQHF.

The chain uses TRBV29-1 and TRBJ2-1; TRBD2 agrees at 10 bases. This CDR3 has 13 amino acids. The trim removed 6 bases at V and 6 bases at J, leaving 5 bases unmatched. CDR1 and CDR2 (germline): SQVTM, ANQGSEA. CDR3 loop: CSVGLAESNEQFF. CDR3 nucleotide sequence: TGCAGCGTCGGACTAGCGGAAAGCAATGAGCAGTTCTTC.

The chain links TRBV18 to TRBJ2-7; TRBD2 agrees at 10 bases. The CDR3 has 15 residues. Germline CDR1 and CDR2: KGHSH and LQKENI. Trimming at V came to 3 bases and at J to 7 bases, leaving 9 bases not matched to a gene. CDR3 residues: CASSPRTSGQGEQYF. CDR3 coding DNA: TGTGCCAGCTCACCGAGGACTAGCGGCCAAGGGGAGCAGTACTTC.

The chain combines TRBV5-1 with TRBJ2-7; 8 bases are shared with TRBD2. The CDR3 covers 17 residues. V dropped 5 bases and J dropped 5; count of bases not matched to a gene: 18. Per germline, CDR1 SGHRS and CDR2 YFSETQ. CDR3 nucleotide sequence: TGCGCCAGCAGTATCGGCAGGGGCGGGGGGCCGGGAAACGAGCAGTACTTC. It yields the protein CASSIGRGGGPGNEQYF.

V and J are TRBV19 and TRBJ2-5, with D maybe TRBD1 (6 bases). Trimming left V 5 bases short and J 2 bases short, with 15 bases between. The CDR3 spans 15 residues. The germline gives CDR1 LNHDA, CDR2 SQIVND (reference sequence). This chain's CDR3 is CASSDFRDIQETQYF. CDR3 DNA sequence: TGTGCCAGTAGTGACTTTCGGGACATACAAGAGACCCAGTACTTC.

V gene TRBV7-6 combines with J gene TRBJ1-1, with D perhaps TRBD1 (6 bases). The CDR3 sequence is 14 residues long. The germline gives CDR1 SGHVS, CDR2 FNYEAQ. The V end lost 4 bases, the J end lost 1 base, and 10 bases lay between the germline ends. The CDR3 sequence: CASSSGGPNTEAFF. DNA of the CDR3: TGTGCCAGCAGCTCGGGGGGCCCGAACACTGAAGCTTTCTTT.

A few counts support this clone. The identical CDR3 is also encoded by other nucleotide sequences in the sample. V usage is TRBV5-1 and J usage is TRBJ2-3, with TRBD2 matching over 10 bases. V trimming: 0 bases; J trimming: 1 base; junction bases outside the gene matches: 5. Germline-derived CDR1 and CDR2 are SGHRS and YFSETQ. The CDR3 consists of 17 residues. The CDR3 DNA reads TGCGCCAGCAGCTTGGATAGCGGGAGGCTTCGCACAGATACGCAGTATTTT. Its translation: CASSLDSGRLRTDTQYF.

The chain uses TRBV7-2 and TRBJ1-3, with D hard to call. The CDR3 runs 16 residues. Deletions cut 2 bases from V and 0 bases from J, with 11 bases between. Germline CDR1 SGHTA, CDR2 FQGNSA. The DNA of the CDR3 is TGTGCCAGCAGCTTACGAGGCGAGACCTCTGGAAACACCATATATTTT. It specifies CASSLRGETSGNTIYF. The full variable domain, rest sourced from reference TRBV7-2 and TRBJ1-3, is GAGVSQSPSNKVTEKGKDVELRCDPISGHTALYWYRQSLGQGLEFLIYFQGNSAPDKSGLPSDRFSAERTGGSVSTLTIQRTQQEDSAVYLCASSLRGETSGNTIYFGEGSWLTVV.

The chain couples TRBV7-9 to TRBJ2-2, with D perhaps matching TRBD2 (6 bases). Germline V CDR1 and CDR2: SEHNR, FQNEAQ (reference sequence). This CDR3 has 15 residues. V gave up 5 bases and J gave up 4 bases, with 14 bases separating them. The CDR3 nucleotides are TGTGCCAGCAGCGGGGCGGAGGGTTTCACCGGGGAGCTGTTTTTT. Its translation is CASSGAEGFTGELFF.

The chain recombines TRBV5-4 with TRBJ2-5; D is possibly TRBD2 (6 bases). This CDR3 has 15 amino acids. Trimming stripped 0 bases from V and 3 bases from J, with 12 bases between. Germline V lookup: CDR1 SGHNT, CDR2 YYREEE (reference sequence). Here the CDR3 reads CASSLGGDGEETQYF. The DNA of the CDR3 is TGTGCCAGCAGCTTGGGGGGGGATGGTGAAGAGACCCAGTACTTC.

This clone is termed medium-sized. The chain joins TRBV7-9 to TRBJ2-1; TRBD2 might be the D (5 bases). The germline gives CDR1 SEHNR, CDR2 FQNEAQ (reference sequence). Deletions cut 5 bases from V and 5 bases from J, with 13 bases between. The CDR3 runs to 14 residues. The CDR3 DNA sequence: TGTGCCAGCAGCCCGACGGGGTTGGACAATGAGCAGTTCTTC. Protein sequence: CASSPTGLDNEQFF.